This TCR beta chain was retrieved from a study of cytomegalovirus exposure and HLA in healthy donors. With 60 Vbeta and 13 Jbeta primers, the PCR was carried out. Method: immunoSEQ multiplex PCR; TCRdb's copy keeps in-frame clones and lacks some. The sample lists approximately 180,000 clones; approximately 80% were seen once. This receptor was identified in a woman in her 40s in good health and CMV-seronegative. Sample: PBMCs.

The DNA for the CDR3 is TGTGCCAGCAGTAGGACAGGAAACACTGAAGCTTTCTTT. Protein: CASSRTGNTEAFF. This chain connects TRBV6-6 to TRBJ1-1; 7 nucleotides agree with TRBD1. The CDR3 consists of 13 residues. J gave up 2 bases and V 5 bases, and 2 bases lay outside the gene matches. Germline values: CDR1 MNHNY, CDR2 SVGAGI (reference sequence).